This is a list of T cell receptor beta chains from one sample in a study of T cells after yellow fever vaccination. Each CDR3 protein is one row after TCRdb ran MiXCR on the 5' RACE reads. The sample holds 500,000 to 550,000 distinct CDR3 sequences, 21% seen once. The sample consisted of PBMCs, taken more than 20 days after the first yellow fever vaccination. Receptors were obtained from a young man who received the YFV17D yellow fever vaccine. The CDR3 runs from the conserved cysteine through the conserved F or W. Each record gives: J gene, clone size, D gene, V gene, CDR3 DNA, CDR3 protein. D genes are given only for firm matches. Clone size is shown for a subset of rows, as once, few, many or a class of expanded clone.

j_gene: TRBJ2-1
abundance: NA
d_gene: NA
v_gene: TRBV15
CDR3nt: TGTGCCACCAGCAGAGATCGGGGCCCCTACAATGAGCAGTTCTTC
CDR3aa: CATSRDRGPYNEQFF

j_gene: TRBJ2-1
abundance: few
d_gene: TRBD2
v_gene: TRBV20-1
CDR3nt: TGCAGTATAGGGCTAGCGGGGGGGCGCTACAATGAGCAGTTCTTC
CDR3aa: CSIGLAGGRYNEQFF

j_gene: TRBJ2-5
abundance: NA
d_gene: TRBD2
v_gene: TRBV19
CDR3nt: TGTGCCAGTACGCAAAGCGGGGGAGTAGAGACCCAGTACTTC
CDR3aa: CASTQSGGVETQYF

j_gene: TRBJ2-2
abundance: NA
d_gene: NA
v_gene: TRBV11-2
CDR3nt: TGTGCCAGCAGCTTGGGGGGTTATAGGGGTAGAACCGGGGAGCTGTTTTTT
CDR3aa: CASSLGGYRGRTGELFF

j_gene: TRBJ1-2
abundance: NA
d_gene: NA
v_gene: TRBV7-9
CDR3nt: TGTGCCAGCAGCTTAGAGTGGACTATCTATGGCTACACCTTC
CDR3aa: CASSLEWTIYGYTF

j_gene: TRBJ1-2
abundance: NA
d_gene: TRBD1
v_gene: TRBV7-2
CDR3nt: TGTGCCAGCAGCCCAGACAGGGTTGGCTACACCTTC
CDR3aa: CASSPDRVGYTF

j_gene: TRBJ2-3
abundance: few
d_gene: TRBD1
v_gene: TRBV6-7
CDR3nt: TGTGCCAGCAGTGACACGACAGGGGCCGCGAGCACAGATACGCAGTATTTT
CDR3aa: CASSDTTGAASTDTQYF

j_gene: TRBJ2-3
abundance: few
d_gene: NA
v_gene: TRBV23-1
CDR3nt: TGCGCCAACCCGGAGGTATTTCATAGCACAGATACGCAGTATTTT
CDR3aa: CANPEVFHSTDTQYF

j_gene: TRBJ2-1
abundance: NA
d_gene: NA
v_gene: TRBV7-9
CDR3nt: TGTGCCAGCAGCCCCGTGGGGCTCCGAGACAATGAGCAGTTCTTC
CDR3aa: CASSPVGLRDNEQFF

j_gene: TRBJ2-1
abundance: NA
d_gene: NA
v_gene: TRBV4-3
CDR3nt: TGCGCCAGCAGCCACGACAAAAGCTCCTACAATGAGCAGTTCTTC
CDR3aa: CASSHDKSSYNEQFF

j_gene: TRBJ2-3
abundance: NA
d_gene: NA
v_gene: TRBV29-1
CDR3nt: TGCAGCGTTTTGGTCGGGGGATTCACAGATACGCAGTATTTT
CDR3aa: CSVLVGGFTDTQYF

j_gene: TRBJ2-1
abundance: NA
d_gene: NA
v_gene: TRBV19
CDR3nt: TGTGCCAGTACCCAACTAGCATGGGGGGTCGGTGAGCAGTTCTTC
CDR3aa: CASTQLAWGVGEQFF

j_gene: TRBJ2-1
abundance: NA
d_gene: TRBD2
v_gene: TRBV7-3
CDR3nt: TGTGCCAGCAGCGAACAACTAGCGGGGGGGCCTAAGTTCTTC
CDR3aa: CASSEQLAGGPKFF

j_gene: TRBJ2-5
abundance: NA
d_gene: NA
v_gene: TRBV20-1
CDR3nt: TGCAGTGCTAACAGGGATTTGGAGACCCAGTACTTC
CDR3aa: CSANRDLETQYF

j_gene: TRBJ2-2
abundance: few
d_gene: TRBD1
v_gene: TRBV20-1
CDR3nt: TGCAGTGCCGGGGGACAGGGGGGAGACACCGGGGAGCTGTTTTTT
CDR3aa: CSAGGQGGDTGELFF

j_gene: TRBJ1-5
abundance: once
d_gene: TRBD1
v_gene: TRBV4-2
CDR3nt: TGTGCCAGCAGCCCTTACCCCAAGGGGGCCATCAATCAGCCCCAGCATTTT
CDR3aa: CASSPYPKGAINQPQHF

j_gene: TRBJ1-5
abundance: few
d_gene: TRBD1
v_gene: TRBV6-2/TRBV6-3
CDR3nt: TGTGCCAGCAGTCCCCCGCTGACAGGGGGTGGCAATCAGCCCCAGCATTTT
CDR3aa: CASSPPLTGGGNQPQHF

j_gene: TRBJ2-2
abundance: NA
d_gene: TRBD2
v_gene: TRBV6-5
CDR3nt: TGTGCCAGCAGTTACTCGGGGAGGGCGGGCACCGGGGAGCTGTTTTTT
CDR3aa: CASSYSGRAGTGELFF

j_gene: TRBJ1-2
abundance: few
d_gene: NA
v_gene: TRBV6-5
CDR3nt: TGTGCCAGCAGTTACCTCGCAGGGAGCTCCTATGGCTACACCTTC
CDR3aa: CASSYLAGSSYGYTF

j_gene: TRBJ2-5
abundance: NA
d_gene: NA
v_gene: TRBV21-1
CDR3nt: TGTGCCAGCAGCATCCAAACCCAAGAGACCCAGTACTTC
CDR3aa: CASSIQTQETQYF

j_gene: TRBJ2-7
abundance: few
d_gene: NA
v_gene: TRBV15
CDR3nt: TGTGCCACCAGCACAACCGGAGGGAGCTACGAGCAGTACTTC
CDR3aa: CATSTTGGSYEQYF

j_gene: TRBJ2-5
abundance: few
d_gene: NA
v_gene: TRBV20-1
CDR3nt: TGCAGTGCCCCAGGCGGTTGGGGCCGGGAGACCCAGTACTTC
CDR3aa: CSAPGGWGRETQYF

j_gene: TRBJ2-4
abundance: NA
d_gene: NA
v_gene: TRBV12-3/TRBV12-4
CDR3nt: TGTGCCAGCAGCCAAGACTCACCCGATCAGTACTTC
CDR3aa: CASSQDSPDQYF

j_gene: TRBJ2-7
abundance: NA
d_gene: NA
v_gene: TRBV10-3
CDR3nt: TGTGCCATCAGTGCAGCTTTGGGGAACGAGCAGTACTTC
CDR3aa: CAISAALGNEQYF

j_gene: TRBJ1-4
abundance: NA
d_gene: NA
v_gene: TRBV4-1
CDR3nt: TGCGCCAGCAGCCAATACTGGTCGTTGGGTGAAAAACTGTTTTTT
CDR3aa: CASSQYWSLGEKLFF

j_gene: TRBJ1-4
abundance: NA
d_gene: NA
v_gene: TRBV2
CDR3nt: TGTGCCACCAGAGGGGACGGGGAGGAAAAACTGTTTTTT
CDR3aa: CATRGDGEEKLFF

j_gene: TRBJ2-7
abundance: NA
d_gene: NA
v_gene: TRBV5-1
CDR3nt: TGCGCCTCGTCTGGGGGAAATCATGGGGACGAGCAGTACTTC
CDR3aa: CASSGGNHGDEQYF

j_gene: TRBJ2-1
abundance: NA
d_gene: NA
v_gene: TRBV14
CDR3nt: TGTGCCAGCAGCCAAGATTCGACTGGGGTTATCGTAGATGAGCAGTTCTTC
CDR3aa: CASSQDSTGVIVDEQFF

j_gene: TRBJ2-5
abundance: NA
d_gene: TRBD2
v_gene: TRBV12-3/TRBV12-4
CDR3nt: TGTGCCAGCAGTGGGCCGAGGGTAGCGGGGGGGCCACAGACCCAGTACTTC
CDR3aa: CASSGPRVAGGPQTQYF

j_gene: TRBJ1-6
abundance: NA
d_gene: NA
v_gene: TRBV20-1
CDR3nt: TGCAGTGCTAGAGCCTCCGGGACCGGAAATTCACCCCTCCACTTT
CDR3aa: CSARASGTGNSPLHF

j_gene: TRBJ2-7
abundance: few
d_gene: NA
v_gene: TRBV5-1
CDR3nt: TGCGCCAGCAGCGGGGGGACGGGGACCTACGAGCAGTACTTC
CDR3aa: CASSGGTGTYEQYF

j_gene: TRBJ2-4
abundance: few
d_gene: NA
v_gene: TRBV9
CDR3nt: TGTGCCAGCAGCGTAGGGCAGGGACTAGCCAAAAACATTCAGTACTTC
CDR3aa: CASSVGQGLAKNIQYF

j_gene: TRBJ2-2
abundance: NA
d_gene: TRBD2
v_gene: TRBV4-3
CDR3nt: TGCGCCAGCAGCCAAGAATGGGGCGGGGGGGCCGAGACCGGGGAGCTGTTTTTT
CDR3aa: CASSQEWGGGAETGELFF

j_gene: TRBJ1-2
abundance: few
d_gene: NA
v_gene: TRBV29-1
CDR3nt: TGCAGCGTGGCTGGCAGTGAGATTAACTATGGCTACACCTTC
CDR3aa: CSVAGSEINYGYTF

j_gene: TRBJ2-5
abundance: many
d_gene: TRBD2
v_gene: TRBV7-8
CDR3nt: TGTGCCAGCAGCTCCTGGGAGGGGGAGACCCAGTACTTC
CDR3aa: CASSSWEGETQYF

j_gene: TRBJ2-3
abundance: NA
d_gene: NA
v_gene: TRBV7-3
CDR3nt: TGTGCCAGCAGCTTCCTTGGCGGGGCCACAGATACGCAGTATTTT
CDR3aa: CASSFLGGATDTQYF

j_gene: TRBJ1-6
abundance: many
d_gene: NA
v_gene: TRBV5-4
CDR3nt: TGTGCCAGCAGCGCTGGGCAGGGGACCACATTGACACCCCTCCACTTT
CDR3aa: CASSAGQGTTLTPLHF

j_gene: TRBJ2-1
abundance: NA
d_gene: TRBD2
v_gene: TRBV11-2
CDR3nt: TGTGCCAGCAGATCCTTAGCGGGGCCAGGGGATGAGCAGTTCTTC
CDR3aa: CASRSLAGPGDEQFF

j_gene: TRBJ1-1
abundance: NA
d_gene: NA
v_gene: TRBV20-1
CDR3nt: TGCAGTGCTATACAAGATGAAGCTTTCTTT
CDR3aa: CSAIQDEAFF

j_gene: TRBJ2-2
abundance: few
d_gene: NA
v_gene: TRBV5-1
CDR3nt: TGCGCCAGCCGACAGAAATTGAACACCGGGGAGCTGTTTTTT
CDR3aa: CASRQKLNTGELFF

j_gene: TRBJ2-1
abundance: NA
d_gene: NA
v_gene: TRBV7-8
CDR3nt: TGTGCCAGCAGCTTGTCAGGACAGAGAAGCAATGAGCAGTTCTTC
CDR3aa: CASSLSGQRSNEQFF

j_gene: TRBJ2-3
abundance: many
d_gene: TRBD2
v_gene: TRBV12-3/TRBV12-4
CDR3nt: TGTGCCAGCAGTCGACTAGCGGGGGGTACCACAGATACGCAGTATTTT
CDR3aa: CASSRLAGGTTDTQYF

j_gene: TRBJ1-4
abundance: once
d_gene: NA
v_gene: TRBV29-1
CDR3nt: TGCAGCGTTTTGAGAGATGAAAAACTGTTTTTT
CDR3aa: CSVLRDEKLFF

j_gene: TRBJ1-1
abundance: few
d_gene: TRBD1
v_gene: TRBV5-1
CDR3nt: TGCGCCAGCAGACTCTCGGACAGGGGGTTGAATGAAGCTTTCTTT
CDR3aa: CASRLSDRGLNEAFF

j_gene: TRBJ1-3
abundance: few
d_gene: NA
v_gene: TRBV5-8
CDR3nt: TGTGCCAGCAGCTTAGGGGGAGAGTTCGGAAACACCATATATTTT
CDR3aa: CASSLGGEFGNTIYF

j_gene: TRBJ1-2
abundance: NA
d_gene: TRBD1
v_gene: TRBV5-4
CDR3nt: TGTGCCAGCAGTTTCGACAGGGAATATGGCTACACCTTC
CDR3aa: CASSFDREYGYTF

j_gene: TRBJ2-5
abundance: NA
d_gene: TRBD2
v_gene: TRBV3-1
CDR3nt: TGTGCCAGCAGCCCTGGAGCGGGGGGGCCGGTGACCCAGTACTTC
CDR3aa: CASSPGAGGPVTQYF

j_gene: TRBJ2-2
abundance: NA
d_gene: TRBD1
v_gene: TRBV29-1
CDR3nt: TGCAGCGTGACAGGGGGCACCGGGGAGCTGTTTTTT
CDR3aa: CSVTGGTGELFF

j_gene: TRBJ2-4
abundance: few
d_gene: TRBD2
v_gene: TRBV6-5
CDR3nt: TGTGCCAGCAGTTACTTGGCGGGGGGTGAGGACATTCAGTACTTC
CDR3aa: CASSYLAGGEDIQYF

j_gene: TRBJ1-1
abundance: NA
d_gene: TRBD1
v_gene: TRBV10-3
CDR3nt: TGTGCCATCAGCGCCGACAGGGGGATCGCTGAAGCTTTCTTT
CDR3aa: CAISADRGIAEAFF

j_gene: TRBJ2-1
abundance: NA
d_gene: NA
v_gene: TRBV5-1
CDR3nt: TGCGCCAGTTTTACAGGGTCCAATGAGCAGTTCTTC
CDR3aa: CASFTGSNEQFF

j_gene: TRBJ1-1
abundance: few
d_gene: NA
v_gene: TRBV7-3
CDR3nt: TGTGCCAGCAGCTTAAGCTCTGTTACACCTGAAGCTTTCTTT
CDR3aa: CASSLSSVTPEAFF

j_gene: TRBJ1-5
abundance: NA
d_gene: NA
v_gene: TRBV29-1
CDR3nt: TGCAGCGTTGAAGGAGGGGGAGGTCAGCCCCAGCATTTT
CDR3aa: CSVEGGGGQPQHF

j_gene: TRBJ2-1
abundance: NA
d_gene: TRBD1
v_gene: TRBV6-2/TRBV6-3
CDR3nt: TGTGCCAGCGGCTTTCATCGACAGGGCGATGAGCAGTTCTTC
CDR3aa: CASGFHRQGDEQFF

j_gene: TRBJ2-2
abundance: NA
d_gene: NA
v_gene: TRBV12-3/TRBV12-4
CDR3nt: TGTGCCAGCAGTTTGGGGGACCCGAACACCGGGGAGCTGTTTTTT
CDR3aa: CASSLGDPNTGELFF

j_gene: TRBJ2-5
abundance: NA
d_gene: TRBD2
v_gene: TRBV5-1
CDR3nt: TGCGCCAGCAGCGGGGGCGCGGGGGGGCCAGAGACCCAGTACTTC
CDR3aa: CASSGGAGGPETQYF